A single TCR beta chain is shown here with its context. No antigen is known for it. This specimen comes from a study of T-cell reconstitution after alpha-beta-depleted transplantation in children. General observations from the study: T cells produced anew were the main source of T-cell counts and diversity one year after transplant. Surviving recipient T cells and thymic progenitors accounted for the high day-60 TCRbeta diversity observed in some patients. As was reported, about two months after transplant, alpha-beta T cells came from several hundred expanded graft clones.

Researchers prepared the TCRbeta library using unique molecular identifiers, the study reports. MiXCR, applied by TCRdb to the PCR reads, yields one record per CDR3 protein. Found here are roughly 790,000 distinct CDR3 sequences, less than 20% of them singletons; the top ten hold 5%. CDR1 is SEHNR, CDR2 FQNEAQ, per germline (reference sequence). The CDR3 runs 14 residues. Trimming cost V 3 bases and J 2 bases, with 11 bases left between them. The clonotype was recovered from a male patient between 10 and 17 years old who had a stem cell transplant for acute lymphoblastic leukemia, so the T cells may come from the graft donor. Here the sequenced sample was PBMCs, mostly from graft donor cells, taken 360 days after TCRalphabeta/CD19-depleted stem cell transplant. The chain employs TRBV7-9 and TRBJ2-7, with D possibly TRBD1 on 6 matching bases. The CDR3: CASSFSQGAYEQYF. As DNA, the CDR3 is TGTGCCAGCAGCTTTTCACAGGGAGCCTACGAGCAGTACTTC.